This TCR beta chain was captured in a study of cytomegalovirus exposure and HLA in healthy donors. The overall study: Roughly 92 million unique TCRs, all from HLA-typed donors, were included in an early release of the data. Study conclusions and caveats: Later analysis suggested most CMV-associated TCR beta chains were HLA-restricted. Relative to the roughly 700-donor mean, N-insertions were reportedly fewer in an Asian-associated ancestry cluster in a later analysis. Common viral pathogens seemed, in a later analysis, to connect with several of the most significant clusters.

The PCR employed 60 Vbeta primers together with 13 Jbeta primers. The table came from immunoSEQ multiplex PCR; TCRdb's copy has only in-frame clones and leaves some out. The data show over 100,000 clones, 75% to 85% seen once. This clone was recorded a few times. Its antigen is unidentified. The V gene lost 6 bases and the J gene lost 1 base, with 13 bases spanning the gap. CDR1 MGHRA and CDR2 YSYEKL come from the germline V gene. The CDR3 consists of 15 residues. The source is a young woman in good health and CMV-seropositive. The chain combines TRBV4-1 with TRBJ1-3; no definite D call. The sample taken for sequencing was PBMCs. The CDR3, as DNA: TGCGCCAGCAGGCAGCTGGGGAGGTCTGGAAACACCATATATTTT. Amino acids: CASRQLGRSGNTIYF.